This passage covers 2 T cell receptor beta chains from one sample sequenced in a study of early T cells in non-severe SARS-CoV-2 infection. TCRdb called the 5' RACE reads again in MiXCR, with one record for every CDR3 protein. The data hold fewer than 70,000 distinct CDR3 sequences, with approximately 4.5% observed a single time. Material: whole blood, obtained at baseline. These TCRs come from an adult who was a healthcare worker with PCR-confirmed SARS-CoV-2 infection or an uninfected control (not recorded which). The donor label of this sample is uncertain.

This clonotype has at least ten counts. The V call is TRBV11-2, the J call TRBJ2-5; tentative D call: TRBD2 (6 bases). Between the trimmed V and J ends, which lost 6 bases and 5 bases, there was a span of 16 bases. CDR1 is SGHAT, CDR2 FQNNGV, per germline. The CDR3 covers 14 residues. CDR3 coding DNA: TGTGCCAGCAGTCGCCCTCTAGGAGGGGAGACCCAGTACTTC. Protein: CASSRPLGGETQYF.

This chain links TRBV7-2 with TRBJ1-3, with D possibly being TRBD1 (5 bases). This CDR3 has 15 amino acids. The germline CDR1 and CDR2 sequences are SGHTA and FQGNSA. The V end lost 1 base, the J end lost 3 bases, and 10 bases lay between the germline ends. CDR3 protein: CASSLVGQGGNTIYF. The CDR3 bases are TGTGCCAGCAGCTTAGTTGGGCAGGGTGGAAACACCATATATTTT.